The 24 T cell receptor beta chains listed next were all sequenced from one sample in a study of graft-versus-host responses after intestinal transplantation. Clones were read by immunoSEQ multiplex PCR, and TCRdb kept only the in-frame ones, dropping some. This sample has 80,000 to 100,000 clones, with around four fifths found just once. For these receptors, no antigen is known. Sequenced here: unstimulated CD8+ T cells sorted from spleen or lymph node cells, sampled before intestinal transplant. The receptors shown here come from a human donor who received an intestinal transplant.

This sequence joins TRBV27 and TRBJ2-7; 8 bases align to TRBD1. There are 17 residues in the CDR3. V shed 7 bases, J shed 3 bases, and the junction held 17 bases outside the gene matches. Germline CDR1 and CDR2: MNHEY and SMNVEV (reference sequence). Here the CDR3 DNA reads TGTGCCAGCACCCCCTTCTATCCGACAGGGGCCGTCTACGAGCAGTACTTC. This gives the protein CASTPFYPTGAVYEQYF.

CDR3 nucleotides: TGTGCCAGCAGTTCAATAGCTAACTATGGCTACACCTTC. Its translation: CASSSIANYGYTF. The gene calls are TRBV7-2 and TRBJ1-2, with unresolved D. CDR3 length: 13 residues. Germline loops: CDR1 SGHTA, CDR2 FQGNSA. V dropped 6 bases and J dropped 0 bases, with 8 bases sitting between them.

The chain uses TRBV6-1 and TRBJ2-2; TRBD1 might be the D (6 bases). Germline CDR1 and CDR2: MNHNS and SASEGT. V lost 10 bases and J lost 4, with 10 bases in between. The CDR3 totals 12 residues. CDR3 DNA sequence: TGTGCCACCCTGGACAGCACCGGGGAGCTGTTTTTT. Translated: CATLDSTGELFF.

The V and J genes are TRBV4-1 and TRBJ2-5; TRBD2 aligns across 9 bases. The end of the DNA is better explained by TRBJ2-7, so the J call may be wrong. Germline V lookup: CDR1 MGHRA, CDR2 YSYEKL. The length of the CDR3 is 15 residues. The CDR3 region is CASSQAGTSNREQYF. The CDR3 nucleotides read TGCGCCAGCAGCCAAGCCGGGACTAGCAACCGCGAGCAGTACTTC.

The chain carries TRBV4-1 and TRBJ1-4, with 8 nucleotides matching TRBD1. CDR3 length: 16 residues. Germline assignment: CDR1 MGHRA and CDR2 YSYEKL. The V segment lost 4 bases and the J segment 7 bases; nucleotides outside the gene matches: 11. CDR3 in DNA: TGCGCCAGCAGCCGAGGACAGGGCTTTAGGACTGAAAAACTGTTTTTT. Translating it yields CASSRGQGFRTEKLFF.

This chain connects TRBV27 to TRBJ2-1, with TRBD2 identical over 8 bases. Per the germline V gene, CDR1 is MNHEY and CDR2 is SMNVEV (reference sequence). The CDR3 spans 18 residues. The junction had 17 bases not matched to a gene; V was cut back by 5 bases and J by 5 bases. The CDR3 reads CASSTTIPGLDPDNEQFF. DNA of the CDR3: TGTGCCAGCAGTACTACGATTCCGGGACTAGACCCTGACAATGAGCAGTTCTTC.

The genes are TRBV28 and TRBJ1-2; tentative D call: TRBD1 (5 bases). This CDR3 spans 12 amino acids. Germline values: CDR1 MDHEN, CDR2 SYDVKM. V lost 4 bases and J 3 bases, leaving 6 bases between the germline ends. CDR3 residues: CASSWGDYGYTF. CDR3 DNA: TGTGCCAGCAGTTGGGGCGACTATGGCTACACCTTC.

CDR3 amino acids: CASRNGGSYNSPLHF. The CDR3 nucleotides read TGTGCCAGCAGGAACGGTGGCTCCTATAATTCACCCCTCCACTTT. The V and J genes are TRBV6-5 and TRBJ1-6; D gene unclear. Trimming cost V 6 bases and J 0 bases, with 9 bases left between them. CDR1 is MNHEY and CDR2 is SVGAGI in the germline V gene. CDR3 length: 15 amino acids.

The V gene is TRBV5-8, the J gene TRBJ2-7; 14 bases are shared with TRBD2. With 0 bases clipped from V and 5 bases from J, the junction kept 4 bases outside the gene matches. This CDR3 comprises 16 residues. The germline CDR1 and CDR2 sequences are SGHTS and YDEGEE. The CDR3 bases are TGTGCCAGCAGCTTGGGGACTAGCGGGAGGTCGGACGAGCAGTACTTC. It specifies CASSLGTSGRSDEQYF.

Of note for this clone: Sequence at one end of the junction differs from germline and may be a read error. This chain links TRBV7-7 with TRBJ2-5; possibly TRBD1 or TRBD2 for D (6 bases each). CDR3 length equals 15 residues. Germline V CDR1 and CDR2: SSHAT, FNYEAQ (reference sequence). The chain's CDR3 is CASSGRGAVEETQYF. CDR3 coding DNA: TGTGCTAGCAGCGGTAGGGGGGCAGTCGAGGAGACCCAGTACTTC. Using reference TRBV7-7 and TRBJ2-5 for the parts outside the CDR3, the full variable domain is GAGVSQSPRYKVTKRGQDVTLRCDPISSHATLYWYQQALGQGPEFLTYFNYEAQPDKSGLPSDRFSAERPEGSISTLTIQRTEQRDSAMYRCASSGRGAVEETQYFGPGTRLLVL.

The rearrangement joins TRBV7-3 to TRBJ1-6, with D perhaps matching TRBD1 (6 bases). The CDR3 length is 14 residues. CDR1 is SGHTA and CDR2 is FQGTGA in the germline V gene. V was trimmed by 4 bases and J by 6 bases, leaving 10 bases between them. CDR3 coding DNA: TGTGCCAGCAGCTCGGACAGCACTAATTCACCCCTCCACTTT. Translation gives CASSSDSTNSPLHF.

The rearrangement uses TRBV7-9 and TRBJ2-5, with D maybe TRBD1 (5 bases). V was cut by 6 bases and J by 6 bases, with 14 bases left in between. The CDR3 has 13 amino acids. The germline gives CDR1 SEHNR, CDR2 FQNEAQ (reference sequence). This chain's CDR3 is CASSWWTLKTQYF. The CDR3 region has the DNA TGTGCCAGCAGTTGGTGGACATTGAAGACCCAGTACTTC.

In this sample, this clone turned up a few times. The J gene is TRBJ2-7, the V gene TRBV4-1, with 11 bases fitting TRBD2. CDR3 length: 15 residues. Germline-derived CDR1 and CDR2 are MGHRA and YSYEKL. The V gene end was trimmed by 1 base and the J gene end by 7 bases; junction bases not matched to a gene: 6. The CDR3 DNA reads TGCGCCAGCAGCCAAGGGGCCTGGACTAGCGGGGAGCAGTACTTC. Residues: CASSQGAWTSGEQYF.

The chain joins TRBV5-1 to TRBJ2-7; D is undetermined. This CDR3 contains 13 residues. The V gene lost 0 bases and the J gene lost 3 bases, with 7 bases spanning the gap. CDR1 is SGHRS, CDR2 YFSETQ, per germline. The CDR3 region has the DNA TGCGCCAGCAGCTTGGGCACCCTCTACGAGCAGTACTTC. Translating it yields CASSLGTLYEQYF.

The CDR3 DNA reads TGTGCCAGCAGTTATGGGCAGGCGTACTACAATGAGCAGTTCTTC. Its translation is CASSYGQAYYNEQFF. The rearrangement uses TRBV6-6 and TRBJ2-1, with D unresolved. V was trimmed by 3 bases and J by 3 bases, leaving 12 bases between them. The CDR3 totals 15 residues. Germline CDR1 MNHNY, CDR2 SVGAGI (reference sequence).

The rearrangement joins TRBV5-6 to TRBJ1-1; 8 bases align to TRBD1. Germline CDR1 is SGHDT and CDR2 is YYEEEE. The CDR3 has 15 residues. V shed 0 bases, J shed 1 base, and the junction held 2 bases outside the gene matches. As DNA, the CDR3 is TGTGCCAGCAGCTTGGACAGGGGGGCGAACACTGAAGCTTTCTTT. Translated: CASSLDRGANTEAFF.

The chain recombines TRBV4-1 with TRBJ2-3, with TRBD2 identical over 8 bases. This CDR3 contains 15 residues. Unmatched junction bases numbered 4, after V lost 0 bases and J lost 5 bases. CDR1 is MGHRA and CDR2 is YSYEKL in the germline V gene. CDR3 sequence: CASSQELAVGDTQYF. CDR3 nucleotide sequence: TGCGCCAGCAGCCAAGAACTAGCGGTCGGAGATACGCAGTATTTT.

The chain has TRBV6-8 and TRBJ1-5; D not certain. CDR1 and CDR2 from the germline V gene are MNHGY and SAAAGT. The V and J ends lost 2 bases and 2 bases respectively, with 7 bases between them. The CDR3 extends over 14 amino acids. The CDR3 DNA is TGTGCCAGCAGTTACAGGGAGGGCAATCAGCCCCAGCATTTT. It is translated as CASSYREGNQPQHF.

The genes are TRBV16 and TRBJ2-5; the D gene is possibly TRBD2 (6 bases). TRBJ2-7 matches the DNA end more closely, so the J call is doubtful. The CDR3 runs to 14 residues. Germline loops: CDR1 KGHSY, CDR2 FQNENV. CDR3 protein: CASSQLGGTYEQYF. Here the CDR3 DNA reads TGTGCCAGCAGCCAATTAGGAGGGACCTACGAGCAGTACTTC.

This clone was observed a single time. The V and J genes are TRBV6-5 and TRBJ2-5; D is perhaps TRBD1 (5 bases). The CDR3 is 15 residues long. CDR1 and CDR2 from the germline V gene are MNHEY and SVGAGI. The germline V and J ends were trimmed by 6 bases and 5 bases, with 19 bases remaining between them. In DNA form, the CDR3 reads TGTGCCAGCAGACCAGTAAGGCAGGGCAACGAGACCCAGTACTTC. Translating gives CASRPVRQGNETQYF.

This clone appeared a single time. This chain connects TRBV9 to TRBJ2-1; the match to TRBD2 covers 9 bases. CDR1 is SGDLS, CDR2 YYNGEE, per germline. V dropped 0 bases and J dropped 6; count of bases not matched to a gene: 10. The CDR3 contains 17 residues. CDR3 nucleotide sequence: TGTGCCAGCAGCGTAGAGCTAGGGCTAGCGGGAACCAATGAGCAGTTCTTC. It codes for CASSVELGLAGTNEQFF.

CDR3 DNA sequence: TGTGCCAGCAGCGTAGGCGTAGCGACGGAGACCCAGTACTTC. As protein: CASSVGVATETQYF. J is TRBJ2-5 and V is TRBV9; TRBD2 is a possible D gene (5 bases). CDR3 length equals 14 residues. The V and J ends lost 0 bases and 5 bases respectively, with 11 bases between them. Germline V gives CDR1 SGDLS, CDR2 YYNGEE.

The genes are TRBV5-4 and TRBJ2-5; D may correspond to TRBD1 or TRBD2 (5 bases each). This CDR3 is built from 14 residues. Germline CDR1 and CDR2: SGHNT and YYREEE (reference sequence). The CDR3 DNA reads as TGTGTAGAAGGGGCAGAGGGTTACCAAGAGACCCAGTACTTC. Residues: CVEGAEGYQETQYF. Complete variable domain (other parts from reference TRBV5-4 and TRBJ2-5): ETGVTQSPTHLIKTRGQQVTLRCSSQSGHNTVSWYQQALGQGPQFIFQYYREEENGRGNFPPRFSGLQFPNYSSELNVNALELDDSALYLCVEGAEGYQETQYFGPGTRLLVL.

This rearrangement joins TRBV2 to TRBJ2-7, with D perhaps matching TRBD1 (5 bases). Germline V CDR1 and CDR2: SNHLY, FYNNEI. The V end was cut by 2 bases, the J end by 3 bases, with 14 bases between. The CDR3 contains 15 residues. CDR3 protein: CASSELGARGYEQYF. The CDR3 DNA sequence: TGTGCCAGCAGTGAACTAGGGGCAAGGGGCTACGAGCAGTACTTC.